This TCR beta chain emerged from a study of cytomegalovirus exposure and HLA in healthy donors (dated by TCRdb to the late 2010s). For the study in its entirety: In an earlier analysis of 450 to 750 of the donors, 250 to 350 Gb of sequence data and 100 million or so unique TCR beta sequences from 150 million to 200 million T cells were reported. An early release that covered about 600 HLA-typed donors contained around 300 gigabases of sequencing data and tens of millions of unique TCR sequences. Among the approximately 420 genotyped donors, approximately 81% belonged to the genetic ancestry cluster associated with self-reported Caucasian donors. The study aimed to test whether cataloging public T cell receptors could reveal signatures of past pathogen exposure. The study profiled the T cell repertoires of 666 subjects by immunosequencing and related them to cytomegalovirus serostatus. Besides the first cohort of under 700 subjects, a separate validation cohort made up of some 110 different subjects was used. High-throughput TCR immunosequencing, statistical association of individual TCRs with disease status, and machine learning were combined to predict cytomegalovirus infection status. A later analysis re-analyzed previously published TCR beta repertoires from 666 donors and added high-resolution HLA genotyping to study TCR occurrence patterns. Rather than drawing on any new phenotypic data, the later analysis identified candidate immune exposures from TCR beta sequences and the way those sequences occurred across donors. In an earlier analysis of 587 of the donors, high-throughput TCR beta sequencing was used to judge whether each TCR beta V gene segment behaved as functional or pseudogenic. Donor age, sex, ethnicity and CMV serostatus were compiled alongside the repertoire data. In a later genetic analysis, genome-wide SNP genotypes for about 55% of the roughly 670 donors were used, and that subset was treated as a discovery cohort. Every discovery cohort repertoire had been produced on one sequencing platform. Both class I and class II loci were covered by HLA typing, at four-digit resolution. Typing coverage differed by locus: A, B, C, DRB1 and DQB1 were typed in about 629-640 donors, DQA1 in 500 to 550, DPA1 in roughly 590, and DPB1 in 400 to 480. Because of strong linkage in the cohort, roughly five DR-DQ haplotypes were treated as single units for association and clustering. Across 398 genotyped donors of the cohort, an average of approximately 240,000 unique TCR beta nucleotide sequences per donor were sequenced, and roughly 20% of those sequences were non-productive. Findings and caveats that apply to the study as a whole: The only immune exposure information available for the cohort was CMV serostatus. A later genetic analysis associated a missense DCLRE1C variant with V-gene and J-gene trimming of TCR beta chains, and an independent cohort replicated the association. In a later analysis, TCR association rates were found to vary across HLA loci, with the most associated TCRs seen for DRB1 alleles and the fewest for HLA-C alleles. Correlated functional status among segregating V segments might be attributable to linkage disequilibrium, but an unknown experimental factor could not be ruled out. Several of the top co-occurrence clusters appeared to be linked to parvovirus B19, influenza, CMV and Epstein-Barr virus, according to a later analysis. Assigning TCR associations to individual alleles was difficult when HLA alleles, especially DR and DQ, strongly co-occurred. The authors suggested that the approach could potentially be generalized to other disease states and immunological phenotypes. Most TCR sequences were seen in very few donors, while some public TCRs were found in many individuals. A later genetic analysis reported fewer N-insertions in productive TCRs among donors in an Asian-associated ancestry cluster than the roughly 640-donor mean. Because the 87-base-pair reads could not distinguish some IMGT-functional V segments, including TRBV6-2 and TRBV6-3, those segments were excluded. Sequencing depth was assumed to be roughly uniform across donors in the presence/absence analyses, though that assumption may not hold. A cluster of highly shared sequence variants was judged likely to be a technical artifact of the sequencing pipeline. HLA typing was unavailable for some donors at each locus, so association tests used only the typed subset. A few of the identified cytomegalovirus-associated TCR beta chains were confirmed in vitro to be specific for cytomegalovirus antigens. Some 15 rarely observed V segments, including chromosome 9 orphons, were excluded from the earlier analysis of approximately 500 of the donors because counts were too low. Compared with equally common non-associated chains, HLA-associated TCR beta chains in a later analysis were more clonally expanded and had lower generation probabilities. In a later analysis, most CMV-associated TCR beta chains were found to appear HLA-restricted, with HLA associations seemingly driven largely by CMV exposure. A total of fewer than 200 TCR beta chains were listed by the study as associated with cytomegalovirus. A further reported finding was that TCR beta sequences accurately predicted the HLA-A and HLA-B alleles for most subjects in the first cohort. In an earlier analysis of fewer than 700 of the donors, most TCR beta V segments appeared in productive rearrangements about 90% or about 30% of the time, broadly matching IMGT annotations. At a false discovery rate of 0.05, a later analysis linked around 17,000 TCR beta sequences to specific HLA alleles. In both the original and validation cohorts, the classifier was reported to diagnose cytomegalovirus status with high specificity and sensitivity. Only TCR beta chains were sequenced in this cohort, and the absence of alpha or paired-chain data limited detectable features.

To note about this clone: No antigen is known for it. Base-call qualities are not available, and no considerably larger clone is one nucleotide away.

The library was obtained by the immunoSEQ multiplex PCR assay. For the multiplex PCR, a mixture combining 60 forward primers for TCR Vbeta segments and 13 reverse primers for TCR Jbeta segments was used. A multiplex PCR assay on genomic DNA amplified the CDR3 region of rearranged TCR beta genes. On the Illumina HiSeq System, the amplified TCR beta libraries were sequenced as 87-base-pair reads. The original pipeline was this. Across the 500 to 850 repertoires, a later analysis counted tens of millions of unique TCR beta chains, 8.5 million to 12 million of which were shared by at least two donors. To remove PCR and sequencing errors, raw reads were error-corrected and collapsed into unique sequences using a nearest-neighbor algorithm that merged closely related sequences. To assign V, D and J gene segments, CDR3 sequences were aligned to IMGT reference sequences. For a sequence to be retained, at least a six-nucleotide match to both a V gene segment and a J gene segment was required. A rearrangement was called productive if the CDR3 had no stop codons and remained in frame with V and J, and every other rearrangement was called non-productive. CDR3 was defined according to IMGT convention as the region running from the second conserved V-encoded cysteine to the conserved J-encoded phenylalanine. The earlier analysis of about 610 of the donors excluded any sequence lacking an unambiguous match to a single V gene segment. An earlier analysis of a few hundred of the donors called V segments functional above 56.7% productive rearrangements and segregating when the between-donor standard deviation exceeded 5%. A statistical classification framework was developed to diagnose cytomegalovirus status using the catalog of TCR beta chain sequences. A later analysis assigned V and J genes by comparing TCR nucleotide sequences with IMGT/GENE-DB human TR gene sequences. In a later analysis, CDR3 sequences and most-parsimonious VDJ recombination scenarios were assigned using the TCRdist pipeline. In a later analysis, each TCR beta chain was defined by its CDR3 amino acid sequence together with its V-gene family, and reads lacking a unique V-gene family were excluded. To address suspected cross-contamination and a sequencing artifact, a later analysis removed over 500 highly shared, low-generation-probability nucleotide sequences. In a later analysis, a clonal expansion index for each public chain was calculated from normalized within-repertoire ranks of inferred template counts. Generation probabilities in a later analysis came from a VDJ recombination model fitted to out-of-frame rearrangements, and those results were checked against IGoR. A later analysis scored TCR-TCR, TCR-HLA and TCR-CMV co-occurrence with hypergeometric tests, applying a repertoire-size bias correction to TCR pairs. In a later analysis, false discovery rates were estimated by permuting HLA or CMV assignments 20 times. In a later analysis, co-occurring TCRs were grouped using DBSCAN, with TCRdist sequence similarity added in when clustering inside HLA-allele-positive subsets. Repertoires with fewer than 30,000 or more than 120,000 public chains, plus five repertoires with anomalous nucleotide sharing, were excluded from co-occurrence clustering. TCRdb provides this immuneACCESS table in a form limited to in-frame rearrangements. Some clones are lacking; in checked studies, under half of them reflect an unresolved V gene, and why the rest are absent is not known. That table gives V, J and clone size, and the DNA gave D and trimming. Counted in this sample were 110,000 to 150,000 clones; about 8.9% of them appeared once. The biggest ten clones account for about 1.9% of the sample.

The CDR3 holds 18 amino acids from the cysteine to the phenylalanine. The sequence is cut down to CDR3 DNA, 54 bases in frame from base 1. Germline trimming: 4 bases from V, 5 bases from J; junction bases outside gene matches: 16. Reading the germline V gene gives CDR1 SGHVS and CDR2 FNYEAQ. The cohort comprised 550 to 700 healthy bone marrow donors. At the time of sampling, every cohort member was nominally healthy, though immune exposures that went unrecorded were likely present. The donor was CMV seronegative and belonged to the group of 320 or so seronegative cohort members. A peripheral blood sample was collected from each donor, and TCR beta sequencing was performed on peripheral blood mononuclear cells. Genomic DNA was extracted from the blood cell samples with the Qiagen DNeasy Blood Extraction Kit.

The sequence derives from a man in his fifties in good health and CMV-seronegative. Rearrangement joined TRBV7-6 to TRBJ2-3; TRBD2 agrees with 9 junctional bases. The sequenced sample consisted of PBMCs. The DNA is TGTGCCAGCAGCTCTACGGCTCTGGTTAGCGGGAGAAGAGATACGCAGTATTTT. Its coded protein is CASSSTALVSGRRDTQYF.